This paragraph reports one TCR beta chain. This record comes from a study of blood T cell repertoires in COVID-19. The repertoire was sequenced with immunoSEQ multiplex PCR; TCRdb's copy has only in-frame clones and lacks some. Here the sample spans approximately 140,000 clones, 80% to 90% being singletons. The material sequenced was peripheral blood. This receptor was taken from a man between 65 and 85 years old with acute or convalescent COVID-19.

DNA of the CDR3: TGTGCCAGCAAGACTGCAACTAATGAAAAACTGTTTTTT. Amino acids: CASKTATNEKLFF. V is TRBV5-4 and J is TRBJ1-4; D gene unclear. The CDR3 loop spans 13 amino acids. The germline gives CDR1 SGHNT, CDR2 YYREEE (reference sequence). Between the trimmed V and J ends, which lost 6 bases and 0 bases, there was a span of 6 bases.